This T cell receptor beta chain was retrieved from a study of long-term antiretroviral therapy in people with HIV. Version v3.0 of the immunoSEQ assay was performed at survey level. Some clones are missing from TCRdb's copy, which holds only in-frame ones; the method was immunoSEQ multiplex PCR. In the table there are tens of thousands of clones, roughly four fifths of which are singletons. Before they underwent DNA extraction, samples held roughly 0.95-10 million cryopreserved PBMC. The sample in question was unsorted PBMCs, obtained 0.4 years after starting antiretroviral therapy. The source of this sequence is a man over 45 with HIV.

For the CDR3, the DNA is TGTGCCAGCCGTCCTGGTGGGACAGGGGGCAATCAGCCCCAGCATTTT. This gives the protein CASRPGGTGGNQPQHF. V and J are TRBV19 and TRBJ1-5, with TRBD1 matching 10 bases. The germline CDR1 and CDR2 sequences are LNHDA and SQIVND (reference sequence). The CDR3 consists of 16 residues. V gave up 9 bases and J gave up 2 bases; unmatched junction bases: 10. Complete variable domain (other parts from reference TRBV19 and TRBJ1-5): DGGITQSPKYLFRKEGQNVTLSCEQNLNHDAMYWYRQDPGQGLRLIYYSQIVNDFQKGDIAEGYSVSREKKESFPLTVTSAQKNPTAFYLCASRPGGTGGNQPQHFGDGTRLSIL.